The 20 T cell receptor beta chains presented below share a single source sample, sequenced in a study of T cell changes during pregnancy in multiple sclerosis. Here immunoSEQ multiplex PCR was the method, and the copy in TCRdb shows in-frame clones only, minus some. The sample carries some 110,000 clones, about nine tenths recorded once. The sequences come from peripheral blood, collected after pregnancy. The receptors originated from a female donor with multiple sclerosis, enrolled in a pregnancy study.

The V and J genes are TRBV14 and TRBJ2-5; TRBD2 aligns across 8 bases. Looked up from germline, CDR1 is SGHDN and CDR2 is FVKESK. Trimming took 2 bases from V and 3 from J; bases not matched to a gene: 5. The CDR3 length is 15 residues. CDR3 nucleotides: TGTGCCAGCAGCCAATCACTAGCGGTAAAAGAGACCCAGTACTTC. As protein: CASSQSLAVKETQYF.

The CDR3 region has the DNA TGTGCCAGTAGTAACTCCGGGACTAGCGGGTGGGATGAGCAGTTCTTC. Protein: CASSNSGTSGWDEQFF. This chain joins TRBV19 and TRBJ2-1; 12 bases line up with TRBD2. V gave up 4 bases and J gave up 8 bases; unmatched junction bases: 9. The germline gives CDR1 LNHDA, CDR2 SQIVND (reference sequence). The CDR3 has 16 amino acids. Combining the CDR3 with reference TRBV19 and TRBJ2-1 gives the whole variable domain DGGITQSPKYLFRKEGQNVTLSCEQNLNHDAMYWYRQDPGQGLRLIYYSQIVNDFQKGDIAEGYSVSREKKESFPLTVTSAQKNPTAFYLCASSNSGTSGWDEQFFGPGTRLTVL.

This clone was seen a single time. This rearrangement joins TRBV7-9 to TRBJ2-1, with TRBD2 identical over 14 bases. The CDR3 length is 19 residues. Germline assignment: CDR1 SEHNR and CDR2 FQNEAQ (reference sequence). After removal of 1 base from V and 4 bases from J, the junction contained 9 bases not matched to a gene. Written as DNA, the CDR3 is TGTGCCAGCAGCTTAGTCGGGGGGGGACTAGCGGGAGAGTACAATGAGCAGTTCTTC. Its translation: CASSLVGGGLAGEYNEQFF.

The CDR3 loop reads CASSSLLIEGRKAFF. In nucleotides, the CDR3 is TGTGCCAGCAGTTCCCTTCTGATTGAGGGCCGTAAAGCTTTCTTT. The chain combines TRBV27 with TRBJ1-1; no firm D call. Trimming stripped 4 bases from V and 9 bases from J, with 21 bases between. The CDR3 has 15 residues. Germline V gene sequence: CDR1 MNHEY, CDR2 SMNVEV (reference sequence).

This chain uses TRBV7-2 with TRBJ1-2; 7 positions match TRBD1. This CDR3 is 17 amino acids long. V lost 5 bases, J lost 5 bases, and 17 bases stayed unmatched. Germline CDR1 is SGHTA and CDR2 is FQGNSA. The CDR3 nucleotides are TGTGCCAGCAGCCCCTCTTGGCCAGAGGGACAGAGGTATGGCTACACCTTC. Residues: CASSPSWPEGQRYGYTF.

V and J are TRBV28 and TRBJ2-7; D perhaps matches TRBD1 (5 bases). V lost 6 bases, J lost 0 bases, and 18 bases lay in between. Germline V lookup: CDR1 MDHEN, CDR2 SYDVKM. CDR3 length: 16 residues. CDR3 sequence (DNA): TGTGCCAGCAGCTGGGGCGGACACCATGCCTCCTACGAGCAGTACTTC. It yields the protein CASSWGGHHASYEQYF. Filled out from reference TRBV28 and TRBJ2-7, the complete variable domain reads DVKVTQSSRYLVKRTGEKVFLECVQDMDHENMFWYRQDPGLGLRLIYFSYDVKMKEKGDIPEGYSVSREKKERFSLILESASTNQTSMYLCASSWGGHHASYEQYFGPGTRLTVT.

The V gene is TRBV27, the J gene TRBJ2-3; D is unresolved. Germline V lookup: CDR1 MNHEY, CDR2 SMNVEV (reference sequence). The CDR3 totals 13 residues. The V and J ends lost 5 bases and 0 bases respectively, with 6 bases between them. The CDR3 is CASSLPSTDTQYF. The CDR3 DNA reads as TGTGCCAGCAGTCTCCCTAGCACAGATACGCAGTATTTT.

This chain uses TRBV7-9 with TRBJ1-4; 7 positions agree with TRBD1. CDR3 length: 14 residues. CDR1 is SEHNR and CDR2 is FQNEAQ in the germline V gene (reference sequence). V lost 5 bases, J lost 8 bases, and 8 bases stayed unmatched. The CDR3 DNA is TGTGCCAGCAGCCCTAGACAGGGCCTCGAAAAACTGTTTTTT. This gives the protein CASSPRQGLEKLFF.

The J gene is TRBJ1-1, the V gene TRBV7-6, with a weak D call TRBD1 (6 bases). With 4 bases removed from V and 4 bases from J, the gap between germline ends came to 16 bases. Looked up from germline, CDR1 is SGHVS and CDR2 is FNYEAQ. This CDR3 contains 15 residues. The CDR3 is CASSSPQGTATEAFF. The CDR3 coding sequence is TGTGCCAGCAGCTCCCCTCAGGGGACCGCCACTGAAGCTTTCTTT. The full variable domain, in which reference TRBV7-6 and TRBJ1-1 provide the parts outside the CDR3, is GAGVSQSPRYKVTKRGQDVALRCDPISGHVSLYWYRQALGQGPEFLTYFNYEAQQDKSGLPNDRFSAERPEGSISTLTIQRTEQRDSAMYRCASSSPQGTATEAFFGQGTRLTVV.

In its sample, this clone was seen once. The CDR3 here is CASSLESRSYEQYF. The CDR3 DNA sequence: TGCGCCAGCAGCTTGGAGTCGAGATCCTACGAGCAGTACTTC. The chain couples TRBV5-1 to TRBJ2-7; D is unclear. In germline, CDR1 is SGHRS, CDR2 YFSETQ. The CDR3 is made up of 14 amino acids. Trimming stripped 0 bases from V and 1 base from J, with 8 bases between. Supplemented by reference TRBV5-1 and TRBJ2-7, the full variable domain reads KAGVTQTPRYLIKTRGQQVTLSCSPISGHRSVSWYQQTPGQGLQFLFEYFSETQRNKGNFPGRFSGRQFSNSRSEMNVSTLELGDSALYLCASSLESRSYEQYFGPGTRLTVT.

The CDR3 sequence: CASSYRGTGNTIYF. CDR3 DNA sequence: TGTGCCAGCAGTTACAGGGGAACTGGAAACACCATATATTTT. The J gene is TRBJ1-3, the V gene TRBV6-5; possible D gene TRBD1, 5 bases. CDR1 is MNHEY, CDR2 SVGAGI, per germline. CDR3 size: 14 residues. V lost 2 bases to trimming and J lost 2 bases, with 7 bases between them.

This chain connects TRBV30 to TRBJ1-5, with a possible D match to TRBD1 (5 bases). The germline V and J ends were trimmed by 2 bases and 2 bases, with 13 bases remaining between them. The length of the CDR3 is 15 residues. Germline CDR1 GTSNPN, CDR2 SVGIG (reference sequence). CDR3 region: CAWSWSGRGNQPQHF. The CDR3 nucleotides read TGTGCCTGGAGTTGGTCAGGGAGGGGCAATCAGCCCCAGCATTTT.

The chain recombines TRBV4-1 with TRBJ2-7; perhaps TRBD1 as D (6 bases). The germline V gene encodes CDR1 MGHRA and CDR2 YSYEKL. V was clipped by 4 bases and J by 2 bases, with 21 bases between them. This CDR3 contains 17 residues. CDR3 in amino acids: CASSRSHGTLDAYEQYF. CDR3 nucleotide sequence: TGCGCCAGCAGCCGATCCCATGGGACACTGGACGCCTACGAGCAGTACTTC.

Only one count was recorded for this clone. J is TRBJ2-7 and V is TRBV7-8; 9 bases line up with TRBD1. The germline V gene encodes CDR1 SGHVS and CDR2 FQNEAQ. V lost 4 bases to trimming and J lost 3 bases; unmatched junction nucleotides: 10. There are 16 residues in the CDR3. CDR3 amino acids: CASSYTGTGIGYEQYF. The CDR3 DNA follows: TGTGCCAGCAGCTACACCGGGACAGGGATTGGCTACGAGCAGTACTTC. Filled out from reference TRBV7-8 and TRBJ2-7, the complete variable domain reads GAGVSQSPRYKVAKRGQDVALRCDPISGHVSLFWYQQALGQGPEFLTYFQNEAQLDKSGLPSDRFFAERPEGSVSTLKIQRTQQEDSAVYLCASSYTGTGIGYEQYFGPGTRLTVT.

The chain employs TRBV27 and TRBJ1-2, with 10 bases identical to TRBD1. This CDR3 is 17 amino acids long. The V gene end was trimmed by 2 bases and the J gene end by 4 bases; junction bases not matched to a gene: 10. Germline V gives CDR1 MNHEY, CDR2 SMNVEV (reference sequence). The CDR3 here is CASSLRQGAISVYGYTF. DNA of the CDR3: TGTGCCAGCAGTTTACGACAGGGGGCTATATCAGTCTATGGCTACACCTTC.

The chain has TRBV28 and TRBJ2-7; 12 bases line up with TRBD2. Germline CDR1 and CDR2: MDHEN and SYDVKM. Trimming removed 6 bases from V and 4 bases from J; junction bases left unmatched: 13. The CDR3 totals 17 residues. In DNA form, the CDR3 reads TGTGCCAGCAGGGCGGGACTAGCGGGTTCAAGTATTTACGAGCAGTACTTC. It yields the protein CASRAGLAGSSIYEQYF. The full variable domain, its missing parts supplied by reference TRBV28 and TRBJ2-7, is DVKVTQSSRYLVKRTGEKVFLECVQDMDHENMFWYRQDPGLGLRLIYFSYDVKMKEKGDIPEGYSVSREKKERFSLILESASTNQTSMYLCASRAGLAGSSIYEQYFGPGTRLTVT.

This clone was recorded only once. The chain couples TRBV6-1 to TRBJ1-2, with D maybe TRBD1 (6 bases). Germline V gives CDR1 MNHNS, CDR2 SASEGT. CDR3 length: 12 residues. Trimming shortened V by 3 bases and J by 10 bases, and 12 bases separated the two germline ends. DNA for the CDR3: TGTGCCAGCAGTGACAGGGGTTGGGTCTACACCTTC. Protein sequence: CASSDRGWVYTF.

The V and J genes are TRBV6-1 and TRBJ1-5; the D gene is possibly TRBD1 (5 bases). V was trimmed by 3 bases and J by 2 bases, leaving 8 bases between them. Germline V lookup: CDR1 MNHNS, CDR2 SASEGT. This CDR3 is 14 amino acids long. The CDR3 loop is CASSDTGGNQPQHF. CDR3 DNA: TGTGCCAGCAGTGATACGGGGGGCAATCAGCCCCAGCATTTT.

The rearrangement joins TRBV5-4 to TRBJ2-3; 10 nucleotides agree with TRBD2. V shed 3 bases and J 0 bases; nucleotides not matched to a gene: 1. Germline V gives CDR1 SGHNT, CDR2 YYREEE (reference sequence). CDR3 size: 15 residues. The CDR3 sequence: CASSSLAGSTDTQYF. CDR3 bases: TGTGCCAGCAGCTCACTAGCGGGAAGCACAGATACGCAGTATTTT.

This sequence joins TRBV5-4 and TRBJ2-1; weak D call: TRBD2 (6 bases). Trimming cost V 4 bases and J 3 bases, with 14 bases left between them. The CDR3 is made up of 15 amino acids. The germline CDR1 and CDR2 sequences are SGHNT and YYREEE (reference sequence). The CDR3 nucleotides are TGTGCCAGCAGCCCCTCACCGGGGGTCTACAATGAGCAGTTCTTC. Residues: CASSPSPGVYNEQFF.